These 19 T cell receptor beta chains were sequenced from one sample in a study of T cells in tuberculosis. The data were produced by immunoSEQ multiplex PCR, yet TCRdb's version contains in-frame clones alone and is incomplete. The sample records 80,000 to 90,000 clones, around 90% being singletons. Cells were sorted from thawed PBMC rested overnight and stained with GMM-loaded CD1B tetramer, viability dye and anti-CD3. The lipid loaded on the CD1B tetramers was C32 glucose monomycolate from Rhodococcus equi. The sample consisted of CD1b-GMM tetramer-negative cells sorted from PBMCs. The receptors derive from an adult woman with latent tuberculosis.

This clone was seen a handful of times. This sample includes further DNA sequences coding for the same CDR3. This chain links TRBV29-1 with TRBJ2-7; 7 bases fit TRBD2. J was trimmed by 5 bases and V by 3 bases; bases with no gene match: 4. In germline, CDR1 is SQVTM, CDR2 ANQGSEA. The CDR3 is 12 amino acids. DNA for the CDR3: TGCAGCGTTGATTGGGGGGGGAACGAGCAGTACTTC. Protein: CSVDWGGNEQYF.

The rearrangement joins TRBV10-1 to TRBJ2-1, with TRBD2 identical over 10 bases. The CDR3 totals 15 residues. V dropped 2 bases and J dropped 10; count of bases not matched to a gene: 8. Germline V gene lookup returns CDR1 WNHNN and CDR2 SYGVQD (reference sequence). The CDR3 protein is CASSEKRGGREEQFF. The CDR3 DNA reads TGCGCCAGCAGTGAGAAGCGGGGGGGAAGAGAGGAGCAGTTCTTC.

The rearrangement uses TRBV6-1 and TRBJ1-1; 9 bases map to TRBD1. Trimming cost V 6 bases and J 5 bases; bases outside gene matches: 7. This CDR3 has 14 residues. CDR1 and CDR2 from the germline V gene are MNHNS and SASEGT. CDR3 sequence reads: CASRQTGGGTEAFF. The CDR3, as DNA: TGTGCCAGCAGGCAGACAGGGGGGGGGACTGAAGCTTTCTTT.

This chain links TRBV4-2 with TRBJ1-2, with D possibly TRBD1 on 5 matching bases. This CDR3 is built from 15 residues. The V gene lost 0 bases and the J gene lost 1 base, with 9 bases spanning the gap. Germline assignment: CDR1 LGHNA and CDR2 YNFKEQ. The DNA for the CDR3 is TGTGCCAGCAGCCAAGAAGGAGGGGATAACTATGGCTACACCTTC. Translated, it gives CASSQEGGDNYGYTF.

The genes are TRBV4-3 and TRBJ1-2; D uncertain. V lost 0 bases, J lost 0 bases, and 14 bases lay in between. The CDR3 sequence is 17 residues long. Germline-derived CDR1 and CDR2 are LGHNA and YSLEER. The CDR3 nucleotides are TGCGCCAGCAGCCAAGATTTGGCGAGGGCTGCTAACTATGGCTACACCTTC. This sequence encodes CASSQDLARAANYGYTF.

CDR3 residues: CASSFLAGATDTQYF. The CDR3 coding sequence is TGTGCCAGCAGCTTCCTAGCGGGGGCCACAGATACGCAGTATTTT. The chain has TRBV7-6 and TRBJ2-3, with TRBD2 matching over 10 bases. There are 15 residues in the CDR3. Germline assignment: CDR1 SGHVS and CDR2 FNYEAQ. V shed 3 bases, J shed 2 bases, and the junction held 2 bases outside the gene matches.

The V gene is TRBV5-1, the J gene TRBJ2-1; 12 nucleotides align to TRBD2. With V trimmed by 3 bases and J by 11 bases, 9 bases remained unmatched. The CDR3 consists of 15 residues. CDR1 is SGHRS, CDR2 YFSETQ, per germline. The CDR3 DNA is TGCGCCAGCAGCTCGACTAGCGGGGGTGGTTCTAAGCAGTTCTTC. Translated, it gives CASSSTSGGGSKQFF.

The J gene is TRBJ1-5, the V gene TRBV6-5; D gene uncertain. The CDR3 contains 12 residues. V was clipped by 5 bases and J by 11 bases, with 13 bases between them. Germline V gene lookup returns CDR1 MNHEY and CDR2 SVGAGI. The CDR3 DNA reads TGTGCCAGCAGTGTGGGTTCGGGGACCCAGCATTTT. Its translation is CASSVGSGTQHF.

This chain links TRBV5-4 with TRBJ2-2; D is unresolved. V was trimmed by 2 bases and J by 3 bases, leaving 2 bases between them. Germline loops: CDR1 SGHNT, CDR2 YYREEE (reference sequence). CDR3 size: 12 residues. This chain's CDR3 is CASSFDTGELFF. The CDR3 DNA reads TGTGCCAGCAGCTTCGACACCGGGGAGCTGTTTTTT.

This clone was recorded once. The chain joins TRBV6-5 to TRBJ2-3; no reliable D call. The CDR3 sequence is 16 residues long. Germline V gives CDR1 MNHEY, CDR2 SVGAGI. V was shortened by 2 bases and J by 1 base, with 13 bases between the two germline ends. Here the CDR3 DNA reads TGTGCCAGCAGTTACCCCCGCGTTGGAGGCACAGATACGCAGTATTTT. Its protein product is CASSYPRVGGTDTQYF.

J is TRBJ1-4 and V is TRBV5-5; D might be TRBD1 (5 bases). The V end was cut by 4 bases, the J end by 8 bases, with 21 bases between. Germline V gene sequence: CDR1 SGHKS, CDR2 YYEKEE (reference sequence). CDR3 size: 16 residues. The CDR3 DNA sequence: TGTGCCAGCAGCCTCGCCCTGGCGGGGGTCGGGGAAAAACTGTTTTTT. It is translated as CASSLALAGVGEKLFF.

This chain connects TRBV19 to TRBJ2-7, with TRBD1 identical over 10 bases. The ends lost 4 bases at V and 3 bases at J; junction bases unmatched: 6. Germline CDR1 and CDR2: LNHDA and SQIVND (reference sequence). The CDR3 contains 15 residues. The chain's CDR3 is CASSTTGGRYYEQYF. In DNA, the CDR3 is TGTGCCAGTAGTACGACAGGGGGCCGGTACTACGAGCAGTACTTC.

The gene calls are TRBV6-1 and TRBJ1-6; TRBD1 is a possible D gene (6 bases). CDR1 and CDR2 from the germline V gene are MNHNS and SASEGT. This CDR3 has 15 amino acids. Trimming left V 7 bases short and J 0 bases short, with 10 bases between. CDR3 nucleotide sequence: TGTGCCAGCATAAGAGGGGGCTCCTATAATTCACCCCTCCACTTT. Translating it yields CASIRGGSYNSPLHF.

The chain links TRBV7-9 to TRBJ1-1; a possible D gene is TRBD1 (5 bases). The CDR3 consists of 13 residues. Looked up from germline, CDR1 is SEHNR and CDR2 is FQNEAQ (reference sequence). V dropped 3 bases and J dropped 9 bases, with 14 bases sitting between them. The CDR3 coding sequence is TGTGCCAGCAGCTTTCAGGGAAGTTTACAAGCTTTCTTT. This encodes CASSFQGSLQAFF.

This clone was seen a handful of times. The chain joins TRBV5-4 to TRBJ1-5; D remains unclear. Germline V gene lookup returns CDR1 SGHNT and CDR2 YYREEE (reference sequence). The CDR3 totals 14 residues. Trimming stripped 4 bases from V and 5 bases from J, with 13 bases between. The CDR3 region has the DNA TGTGCCAGCAGCCTCGCCGGGGAGGATCAGCCCCAGCATTTT. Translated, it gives CASSLAGEDQPQHF.

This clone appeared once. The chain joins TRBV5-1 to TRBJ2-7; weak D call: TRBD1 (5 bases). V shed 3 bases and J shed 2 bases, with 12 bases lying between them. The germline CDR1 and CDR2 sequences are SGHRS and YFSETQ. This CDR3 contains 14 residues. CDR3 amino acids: CASSYDRPPYEQYF. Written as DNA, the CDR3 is TGCGCCAGCAGCTATGACAGACCTCCCTACGAGCAGTACTTC.

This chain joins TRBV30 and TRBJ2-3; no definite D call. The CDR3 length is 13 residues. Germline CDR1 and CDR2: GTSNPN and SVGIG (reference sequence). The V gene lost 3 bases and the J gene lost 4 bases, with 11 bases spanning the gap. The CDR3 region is CAWREDCADTQYF. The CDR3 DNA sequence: TGTGCCTGGAGAGAGGATTGTGCAGATACGCAGTATTTT.

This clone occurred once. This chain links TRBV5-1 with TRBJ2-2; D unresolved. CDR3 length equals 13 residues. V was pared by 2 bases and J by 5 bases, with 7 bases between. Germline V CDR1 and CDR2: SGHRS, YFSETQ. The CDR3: CASSFTRTGELFF. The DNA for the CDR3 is TGCGCCAGCAGCTTTACTCGGACCGGGGAGCTGTTTTTT. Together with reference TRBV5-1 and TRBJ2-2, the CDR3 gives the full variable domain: KAGVTQTPRYLIKTRGQQVTLSCSPISGHRSVSWYQQTPGQGLQFLFEYFSETQRNKGNFPGRFSGRQFSNSRSEMNVSTLELGDSALYLCASSFTRTGELFFGEGSRLTVL.

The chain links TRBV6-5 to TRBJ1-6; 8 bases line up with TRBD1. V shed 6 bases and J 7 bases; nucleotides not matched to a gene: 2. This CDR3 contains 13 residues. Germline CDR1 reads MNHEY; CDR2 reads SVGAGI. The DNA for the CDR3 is TGTGCCAGCAGCCGGGACAGGAATTCACCCCTCCACTTT. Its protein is CASSRDRNSPLHF.